A single sample gave rise to the 5 T cell receptor beta chains below, sequenced in a study of cytomegalovirus exposure and HLA in healthy donors. A multiplex PCR was run with 60 Vbeta primers and 13 Jbeta primers. TCRdb keeps only in-frame clones here, not all; method: immunoSEQ multiplex PCR. The sample lists 95,000 to 150,000 clones, over 80% occurring once. Source material: PBMCs. The source is a man under 40 in good health and CMV-seronegative.

The genes are TRBV4-3 and TRBJ2-7; 9 bases align to TRBD2. CDR3 size: 16 residues. Losses at the gene ends were 0 bases for V and 3 bases for J; bases not matched to a gene: 6. Germline assignment: CDR1 LGHNA and CDR2 YSLEER. This chain's CDR3 is CASSQDPTSGFYEQYF. The CDR3 nucleotides read TGCGCCAGCAGCCAAGACCCGACTAGCGGCTTCTACGAGCAGTACTTC.

The DNA for the CDR3 is TGTGCCAGCAGCTTTAGACAGCAGACCTACGAGCAGTACTTC. It yields the protein CASSFRQQTYEQYF. This chain uses TRBV5-6 with TRBJ2-7; TRBD1 is a possible D gene (5 bases). The germline CDR1 and CDR2 sequences are SGHDT and YYEEEE. V dropped 2 bases and J dropped 2 bases, with 11 bases sitting between them. This CDR3 is 14 amino acids long.

The sample holds a few counts of this clone. V usage is TRBV5-1 and J usage is TRBJ2-5; D might be TRBD1 (6 bases). Germline lookup yields CDR1 SGHRS and CDR2 YFSETQ. Between the trimmed V and J ends, which lost 4 bases and 4 bases, there was a span of 11 bases. The length of the CDR3 is 13 residues. CDR3 sequence reads: CASSRDNPETQYF. CDR3 nucleotides: TGCGCCAGCAGCCGGGACAATCCAGAGACCCAGTACTTC.

This clone was recorded once. The DNA of the CDR3 is TGTGCCAGCAGCTTAGAGTTGCGTTCCAGCACAGATACGCAGTATTTT. As protein: CASSLELRSSTDTQYF. The chain recombines TRBV7-9 with TRBJ2-3, with D unclear. CDR1 and CDR2 (germline): SEHNR, FQNEAQ (reference sequence). This CDR3 is 16 amino acids long. V lost 1 base and J lost 0, with 11 bases in between.

The genes are TRBV6-5 and TRBJ2-7, with 8 nucleotides matching TRBD1. CDR3 length: 14 residues. CDR1 is MNHEY, CDR2 SVGAGI, per germline. Losses at the gene ends were 2 bases for V and 5 bases for J; bases not matched to a gene: 5. CDR3 sequence (DNA): TGTGCCAGCAGTTACGGGACAGGTTATCACGAGCAGTACTTC. Amino acid sequence: CASSYGTGYHEQYF.